This is a list of T cell receptor beta chains from one sample in a study of CD8+ T cells in alopecia areata. The repertoire was sequenced with immunoSEQ multiplex PCR; TCRdb's copy has only in-frame clones and lacks some. The data hold 110,000 to 150,000 clones, with 58% observed a single time. The sample here was CD4+ T cells sorted from blood, taken at week 0. These receptors were obtained from a human donor with alopecia areata. The CDR3 runs from the conserved cysteine through the conserved F or W. D genes are given only for firm matches. Clone size is not always given. Where it is, it says once, few, many or a class for expanded clones.

abundance	v_gene	j_gene	d_gene	CDR3nt	CDR3aa
-	TRBV29-1	TRBJ1-1	-	TGCAGCGTTGTCAGGGGTCGGACTGAAGCTTTCTTT	CSVVRGRTEAFF
-	TRBV6-5	TRBJ2-4	-	TGTGCCAGCAGTTACAGGGGAAGGGATCAGTACTTC	CASSYRGRDQYF
-	TRBV5-6	TRBJ2-7	-	TGTGCCAGCAGCTCTCTGGTGCGGGGACAGAATTCCTACGAGCAGTACTTC	CASSSLVRGQNSYEQYF
-	TRBV4-1	TRBJ1-1	-	TGCGCCAGCAGCCGCCGTTTACAGAATGAAGCTTTCTTT	CASSRRLQNEAFF
-	TRBV7-9	TRBJ1-3	-	TGTGCCAGCAGCTTATCTGACAACACCATATATTTT	CASSLSDNTIYF
-	TRBV29-1	TRBJ2-4	-	TGCAGCGTTGAGAGGGTCCAGGGGATTCAGTACTTC	CSVERVQGIQYF
-	TRBV6-5	TRBJ1-2	-	TGTGCCAGCAGATTACCAGGGGCGTATGGCTACACCTTC	CASRLPGAYGYTF
-	TRBV4-1	TRBJ2-5	TRBD2	TGCGCCAGCAGCCAGCCGGGAGGGGAGGAGACCCAGTACTTC	CASSQPGGEETQYF
-	TRBV7-3	TRBJ2-3	-	TGTGCCAGCAGCTTATTCGGGGGAGAACTAAATACGCAGTATTTT	CASSLFGGELNTQYF
few	TRBV15	TRBJ2-5	-	TGTGCCACCAGCAGAGGAGCGAAAGAGACCCAGTACTTC	CATSRGAKETQYF
-	TRBV19	TRBJ1-5	-	TGTGCCAGTGCGGGACGGAGCAATCAGCCCCAGCATTTT	CASAGRSNQPQHF
-	TRBV27	TRBJ2-7	-	TGTGCCAGTCGTACCCAAGGGAGTAACGAGCAGTACTTC	CASRTQGSNEQYF
-	TRBV10-3	TRBJ2-5	TRBD1	TGTGCCATCAGTGAACCAGGGGGGACCCAGTACTTC	CAISEPGGTQYF
-	TRBV2	TRBJ2-1	TRBD1	TGTGCCACGGACAGGGACCACAATGAGCAGTTCTTC	CATDRDHNEQFF
-	TRBV9	TRBJ1-1	-	TGTGCCAGCAGCCCAGACGGGATCGGTACTGAAGCTTTCTTT	CASSPDGIGTEAFF
-	TRBV30	TRBJ1-1	-	TGTGCCTGGACTAAACACCCGAACACTGAAGCTTTCTTT	CAWTKHPNTEAFF
-	TRBV7-3	TRBJ1-2	-	TGTGCCAGCAGCCCAACAGCAGAAGATGGCTACACCTTC	CASSPTAEDGYTF
few	TRBV29-1	TRBJ2-5	-	TGCAGCGTTGAAGTGGGGAAGGCCCAGTACTTC	CSVEVGKAQYF